These T cell receptor beta chains were read from a single sample in a study of OX40 agonist ivuxolimab in advanced cancers. TCRdb keeps only in-frame clones here, not all; method: immunoSEQ multiplex PCR. The data hold tens of thousands of clones, with roughly 89% observed a single time. Sequencing used CD4+ or CD8+ T cells sorted from blood, obtained in a trial of the OX40 agonist ivuxolimab. These receptor sequences come from an adult with an advanced solid tumor such as melanoma, head and neck, liver or kidney cancer. CDR3s include the opening cysteine and the closing phenylalanine or tryptophan. Fields, in order: clone size, V gene, D gene, J gene, CDR3 DNA, CDR3 protein. D genes are given only for firm matches. Size is omitted from some rows. Given values are once, few, many or a class for expanded clones.

>.|TRBV5-1|.|TRBJ2-3
TGCGCCAGCAGGAGGGGACTCCCGAGCACAGATACGCAGTATTTT
CASRRGLPSTDTQYF
>.|TRBV6-5|.|TRBJ2-1
TGTGCCAGCAGTTACTTGGGGTCTTCTAACAATGAGCAGTTCTTC
CASSYLGSSNNEQFF
>.|TRBV21-1|.|TRBJ2-5
TGTGCCAGCAGCAAACTAAAAGGAGGAAACACTAGCGGTATAGAGACCCAGTACTTC
CASSKLKGGNTSGIETQYF
>.|TRBV4-3|.|TRBJ2-7
TGCGCCAGCAGCCAAGATTTGGTCCGGGGAAACGAGCAGTACTTC
CASSQDLVRGNEQYF
>.|TRBV15|TRBD1|TRBJ2-1
TGTGCCACCAGCAGAGCAGGGGGCGGCGGGAATGAGCAGTTCTTC
CATSRAGGGGNEQFF
>.|TRBV7-9|TRBD1|TRBJ2-7
TGTGCCAGCAGCGATGTCTACAGGGGTAGCGAGCAGTACTTC
CASSDVYRGSEQYF
>.|TRBV5-4|.|TRBJ2-1
TGTGCCAGCAGCTTGTTCACGGGCCTGAGGGATGAGCAGTTCTTC
CASSLFTGLRDEQFF
>.|TRBV11-3|.|TRBJ1-3
TGTGCCAGCAGCCCCATTCCAAGAGTCAGTGGAAACACCATATATTTT
CASSPIPRVSGNTIYF
>.|TRBV6-1|.|TRBJ2-2
TGTGCCAGCAGTGAGGGGACGGATAGCATCTTCACCGGGGAGCTGTTTTTT
CASSEGTDSIFTGELFF
>.|TRBV7-9|TRBD1|TRBJ2-1
TGTGCCAGCAGCTTAGAAGGGACAGGGAACAATGAGCAGTTCTTC
CASSLEGTGNNEQFF
>.|TRBV4-2|TRBD2|TRBJ2-7
TGTGCCAGCAGCCAAGATGGAGGACTAGCTGGCTACGAGCAGTACTTC
CASSQDGGLAGYEQYF
>once|TRBV6-5|.|TRBJ1-4
TGTGCCAGCAGCGGTGACAGTGTAGAGGAAAAACTGTTTTTT
CASSGDSVEEKLFF
>.|TRBV27|TRBD2|TRBJ2-5
TGTGCCAGCAGTTTATTTCAGCGGGGGACCCAGTACTTC
CASSLFQRGTQYF
>once|TRBV7-8|TRBD1|TRBJ1-5
TGTGCCAGCAGCCATGGACAGGGAGAGAATCAGCCCCAGCATTTT
CASSHGQGENQPQHF
>.|TRBV9|.|TRBJ2-1
TGTGCCAGCAGCGTAGCTACTGCGGACAGTAGCTCCTACAATGAGCAGTTCTTC
CASSVATADSSSYNEQFF
>.|TRBV28|TRBD2|TRBJ2-1
TGTGCCAGCAGTCAGGGACTAGCGGGGTCCATTTCGGTGGGCTCCTACAATGAGCAGTTCTTC
CASSQGLAGSISVGSYNEQFF
>few|TRBV9|.|TRBJ2-5
TGTGCCAGCAGCCCCCGCCTAGAGCACAGGTCTCGGAAGGAGACCCAGTACTTC
CASSPRLEHRSRKETQYF
>.|TRBV2|TRBD1|TRBJ2-2
TGTGCCAGCAGTGGAGACAGGGCCCCCGGGGAGCTGTTTTTT
CASSGDRAPGELFF
>.|TRBV6-1|TRBD1|TRBJ1-2
TGTGCCAGCACCCAGGGGGCCAACTATGGCTACACCTTC
CASTQGANYGYTF
>.|TRBV9|.|TRBJ1-1
TGTGCCAGCAGCGTAGCCCAGTCGACTGAAGCTTTCTTT
CASSVAQSTEAFF
>.|TRBV28|TRBD2|TRBJ2-3
TGTGCCAGGCCGGGGGGGACAGATACGCAGTATTTT
CARPGGTDTQYF
>.|TRBV20-1|.|TRBJ2-5
TGCAGTGCTGGACGACGGGAGACCCAGTACTTC
CSAGRRETQYF
>few|TRBV2|.|TRBJ2-5
TGTGCCAGCAGTGTTGCAGAGACCCAGTACTTC
CASSVAETQYF
>.|TRBV7-3|.|TRBJ1-5
TGTGCCAGCAGCATTGGGATGAATCAGCCCCAGCATTTT
CASSIGMNQPQHF
>.|TRBV21-1|.|TRBJ1-1
TGTGCCAGCAGGGGAGGGGAAGATGAAGCTTTCTTT
CASRGGEDEAFF
>.|TRBV4-2|.|TRBJ1-3
TGTGCCAGCAGCCAATTAGGAGAGGGGGGTTCCTCTGGAAACACCATATATTTT
CASSQLGEGGSSGNTIYF
>.|TRBV7-3|TRBD1|TRBJ2-1
TGTGCCAGCAGCTCGAGGGACAGGGGCGTCCCGAACTCCTACAATGAGCAGTTCTTC
CASSSRDRGVPNSYNEQFF
>.|TRBV27|.|TRBJ1-1
TGTGCCAGCAGTTTAATGGGCTCGACTCCAATGAACACTGAAGCTTTCTTT
CASSLMGSTPMNTEAFF
>.|TRBV15|.|TRBJ2-3
TGTGCCACCAGCAGAGCTGGGGGGGCTGGCACAGATACGCAGTATTTT
CATSRAGGAGTDTQYF
>.|TRBV6-5|.|TRBJ2-7
TGTGCCAGCAGGGTGGGAGACTACGAGCAGTACTTC
CASRVGDYEQYF
>.|TRBV7-8|TRBD1|TRBJ1-5
TGTGCCAGCAGCTCCGACAGGGGGCAGCCCCAGCATTTT
CASSSDRGQPQHF
>.|TRBV6-6|TRBD1|TRBJ1-1
TGTGCCAGCAGTTACTCGACAGGGGCTGAAGCTTTCTTT
CASSYSTGAEAFF
>.|TRBV6-4|.|TRBJ2-1
TGTGCCAGCAGTGTCACTACTAGCAGACAGGACAATGAGCAGTTCTTC
CASSVTTSRQDNEQFF
>.|TRBV11-2|.|TRBJ2-2
TGTGCCAGCAGCTTAGATCCGAACACCGGGGAGCTGTTTTTT
CASSLDPNTGELFF
>.|TRBV6-1|.|TRBJ2-1
TGTGCCAGCAGTGGGGGCGGCCTAGGGTCCTACAATGAGCAGTTCTTC
CASSGGGLGSYNEQFF
>.|TRBV28|.|TRBJ1-2
TGTGCCAGCAGTCCGGGGGGGGCCGGGAACTATGGCTACACCTTC
CASSPGGAGNYGYTF
>.|TRBV2|TRBD1|TRBJ2-3
TGTGCCAACCGACAGGGAATCACAGATACGCAGTATTTT
CANRQGITDTQYF
>.|TRBV19|.|TRBJ2-2
TGTGCCAGTAGCCCCTTGGGGGGGAACACCGGGGAGCTGTTTTTT
CASSPLGGNTGELFF
>.|TRBV30|.|TRBJ1-2
TGTGCCTGGAGGCCGGGGGGGGTTGGCTACACCTTC
CAWRPGGVGYTF
>.|TRBV5-8|.|TRBJ1-3
TGTGCCAGCAGCTTCCCTGGAAACACCATATATTTT
CASSFPGNTIYF
>.|TRBV5-6|.|TRBJ2-3
TGTGCCAGCACCCCGCAGTTGGGGAAGCGGGCTGGGTCAGATACGCAGTATTTT
CASTPQLGKRAGSDTQYF
>once|TRBV10-3|TRBD1|TRBJ1-6
TGTGCCATCAGTGAGTCCCCGGGACAGTCCAATTCACCCCTCCACTTT
CAISESPGQSNSPLHF
>.|TRBV2|.|TRBJ1-2
TGTGCCAGCAGTGTACGGATGATGTATGGCTACACCTTC
CASSVRMMYGYTF
>.|TRBV30|.|TRBJ2-1
TGTGCCTGGAGTCCTATAAACAATGAGCAGTTCTTC
CAWSPINNEQFF
>.|TRBV5-1|.|TRBJ1-1
TGCGCCAGCAGCTTAGACCTGAACACTGAAGCTTTCTTT
CASSLDLNTEAFF
>.|TRBV29-1|.|TRBJ1-4
TGCAGCGTTGTCGAGGGGGCAACTAATGAAAAACTGTTTTTT
CSVVEGATNEKLFF
>few|TRBV29-1|.|TRBJ1-1
TGCAGCGCGGGCCTTGCTGAAGCTTTCTTT
CSAGLAEAFF
>.|TRBV19|TRBD2|TRBJ2-1
TGTGCCAGCACCGGGCGGGAGGATATCCAAGGGTTCTTC
CASTGREDIQGFF
>few|TRBV30|.|TRBJ2-6
TGTGCCTGGAGTGTGGGTGGGGCCAACGTCCTGACTTTC
CAWSVGGANVLTF
>.|TRBV6-1|.|TRBJ2-7
TGTGCCAGCAGAGACCGTGAGGGAATACGCTACGAGCAGTACTTC
CASRDREGIRYEQYF
>.|TRBV7-3|TRBD2|TRBJ2-7
TGTGCCAGCAGCCTTCAAGCGGGAGGAATAACTTCCCCTCTCTACGAGCAGTACTTC
CASSLQAGGITSPLYEQYF
>once|TRBV30|TRBD1|TRBJ2-3
TGTGCCTGGAGTTTCCTTAGGACAGGGTTTACAGATACGCAGTATTTT
CAWSFLRTGFTDTQYF
>.|TRBV5-8|.|TRBJ1-1
TGTGCCAGCGGCGTGGGAGGGGGGGTGACTGAAGCTTTCTTT
CASGVGGGVTEAFF
>few|TRBV18|TRBD1|TRBJ1-3
TGTGCCAGCTCCGAGGGGGCAGGAAACACCATATATTTT
CASSEGAGNTIYF
>.|TRBV11-3|TRBD2|TRBJ2-1
TGTGCCAGCAGCTCCGGAGGGAGGGCCGAATACAATGAGCAGTTCTTC
CASSSGGRAEYNEQFF